This TCR beta chain was profiled in a study of blood T cell repertoires in COVID-19. Sequencing used immunoSEQ multiplex PCR; TCRdb keeps in-frame clones, though not all of them. The sample consists of 210,000 or so clones, roughly 78% of them appearing once. V was cut by 5 bases and J by 0 bases, with 14 bases left in between. Germline CDR1 and CDR2: SGHVS and FNYEAQ. The length of the CDR3 is 17 residues. The chain employs TRBV7-6 and TRBJ1-6; D gene unclear. Sequenced: peripheral blood. The TCR sequence derives from a woman of 80 years or more with active or convalescent COVID-19. The CDR3 loop is CASSPVSASSYNSPLHF. CDR3 nucleotides: TGTGCCAGCAGCCCTGTTTCCGCTAGCTCCTATAATTCACCCCTCCACTTT.